A selection of T cell receptor beta chains follows, all from one sample in a study of T-cell memory formation after mild COVID-19. MiXCR, run by TCRdb on the 5' RACE reads, gives a single entry per CDR3 protein. The sample records 300,000 to 350,000 distinct CDR3 sequences, roughly an eighth being singletons. Material for sequencing was PBMCs or a T cell subset sorted from them (not recorded which). The receptors were sampled from a man aged 18 to 29 who had mild COVID-19 (a few samples of this study predate the infection). Cell type and time point are not known. CDR3s include the opening cysteine and the closing phenylalanine or tryptophan. Each record gives: D gene, V gene, J gene, clone size, CDR3 protein, CDR3 DNA. D genes are given only for firm matches. Only some rows state a clone size, as once, few, many or a class for expanded clones.

D gene: TRBD1
V gene: TRBV7-3
J gene: TRBJ2-2
clone size: -
CDR3 protein: CASSSGLPGQWSVGELFF
CDR3 DNA: TGTGCCAGCAGCTCGGGGCTACCGGGACAGTGGTCCGTCGGGGAGCTGTTTTTT

D gene: TRBD2
V gene: TRBV6-6
J gene: TRBJ2-7
clone size: -
CDR3 protein: CASSYVSGGALVEQYF
CDR3 DNA: TGTGCCAGCAGTTACGTGAGCGGGGGGGCCCTCGTCGAGCAGTACTTC

D gene: -
V gene: TRBV3-1
J gene: TRBJ2-5
clone size: few
CDR3 protein: CASSQAGSLQETQYF
CDR3 DNA: TGTGCCAGCAGCCAAGCCGGCAGTCTCCAAGAGACCCAGTACTTC

D gene: -
V gene: TRBV12-3/TRBV12-4
J gene: TRBJ2-2
clone size: -
CDR3 protein: CASSLLGGGPTGELFF
CDR3 DNA: TGTGCCAGCAGCTTATTGGGGGGCGGACCCACCGGGGAGCTGTTTTTT

D gene: TRBD2
V gene: TRBV13
J gene: TRBJ2-5
clone size: few
CDR3 protein: CASSLERGGKETQYF
CDR3 DNA: TGTGCCAGCAGCTTAGAGAGGGGAGGGAAAGAGACCCAGTACTTC

D gene: TRBD1
V gene: TRBV20-1
J gene: TRBJ2-7
clone size: few
CDR3 protein: CSARGQGGYEQYF
CDR3 DNA: TGCAGTGCTAGAGGACAGGGTGGCTACGAGCAGTACTTC

D gene: TRBD1
V gene: TRBV5-1
J gene: TRBJ1-2
clone size: -
CDR3 protein: CASSSVYQQGEGYTF
CDR3 DNA: TGCGCCAGCAGCTCTGTATACCAACAGGGGGAAGGCTACACCTTC

D gene: TRBD2
V gene: TRBV27
J gene: TRBJ2-2
clone size: -
CDR3 protein: CASKRGGTGELFF
CDR3 DNA: TGTGCCAGCAAACGGGGGGGCACCGGGGAGCTGTTTTTT

D gene: TRBD1
V gene: TRBV11-2
J gene: TRBJ2-2
clone size: few
CDR3 protein: CASSQGATRSGELFF
CDR3 DNA: TGTGCCAGCAGCCAGGGGGCTACCCGGAGCGGGGAGCTGTTTTTT

D gene: -
V gene: TRBV24-1
J gene: TRBJ2-2
clone size: few
CDR3 protein: CATRDDYTGELFF
CDR3 DNA: TGTGCCACCAGGGACGATTACACCGGGGAGCTGTTTTTT

D gene: -
V gene: TRBV20-1
J gene: TRBJ2-4
clone size: few
CDR3 protein: CSAPQLAKNIQYF
CDR3 DNA: TGCAGTGCCCCACAGTTAGCCAAAAACATTCAGTACTTC

D gene: -
V gene: TRBV29-1
J gene: TRBJ1-2
clone size: few
CDR3 protein: CSVRQLLDYGYTF
CDR3 DNA: TGCAGCGTCCGACAGCTCCTAGACTATGGCTACACCTTC

D gene: -
V gene: TRBV12-3/TRBV12-4
J gene: TRBJ2-2
clone size: few
CDR3 protein: CASTMTGRVGELFF
CDR3 DNA: TGTGCCAGCACTATGACAGGCAGGGTCGGGGAGCTGTTTTTT

D gene: TRBD1
V gene: TRBV20-1
J gene: TRBJ2-2
clone size: few
CDR3 protein: CSARRTGSSELFF
CDR3 DNA: TGCAGTGCTAGGAGGACAGGGAGCTCGGAGCTGTTTTTT

D gene: -
V gene: TRBV6-5
J gene: TRBJ2-2
clone size: few
CDR3 protein: CASSYWLNTGELFF
CDR3 DNA: TGTGCCAGCAGTTACTGGTTGAACACCGGGGAGCTGTTTTTT

D gene: -
V gene: TRBV6-6
J gene: TRBJ1-2
clone size: -
CDR3 protein: CASTSTERRRAIGYTF
CDR3 DNA: TGTGCCAGCACCTCAACGGAGCGGAGGCGGGCTATCGGCTACACCTTC

D gene: -
V gene: TRBV28
J gene: TRBJ1-1
clone size: -
CDR3 protein: CASSPGRSQWGTEAFF
CDR3 DNA: TGTGCCAGCAGTCCGGGGCGCTCTCAGTGGGGAACTGAAGCTTTCTTT

D gene: -
V gene: TRBV7-2
J gene: TRBJ2-2
clone size: few
CDR3 protein: CASSLERTTNTGELFF
CDR3 DNA: TGTGCCAGCAGCTTAGAGAGGACTACCAACACCGGGGAGCTGTTTTTT

D gene: -
V gene: TRBV4-3
J gene: TRBJ1-1
clone size: few
CDR3 protein: CASSQDQGSGRGGTEAFF
CDR3 DNA: TGCGCCAGCAGCCAAGACCAGGGAAGCGGTCGGGGGGGCACTGAAGCTTTCTTT

D gene: -
V gene: TRBV7-2
J gene: TRBJ1-2
clone size: few
CDR3 protein: CASSLGWTYGYTF
CDR3 DNA: TGTGCCAGCAGCTTAGGATGGACCTATGGCTACACCTTC

D gene: -
V gene: TRBV7-2
J gene: TRBJ2-3
clone size: many
CDR3 protein: CASSLRRSPDTQYF
CDR3 DNA: TGTGCCAGCAGCTTAAGGAGGTCGCCAGATACGCAGTATTTT

D gene: -
V gene: TRBV10-3
J gene: TRBJ2-2
clone size: -
CDR3 protein: CAISPTENTGELFF
CDR3 DNA: TGTGCCATCAGTCCGACAGAGAACACCGGGGAGCTGTTTTTT

D gene: -
V gene: TRBV7-6
J gene: TRBJ2-1
clone size: many
CDR3 protein: CASSLIGGNEQFF
CDR3 DNA: TGTGCCAGCAGCTTAATAGGCGGGAATGAGCAGTTCTTC

D gene: -
V gene: TRBV12-3/TRBV12-4
J gene: TRBJ2-1
clone size: -
CDR3 protein: CASSIPPGIGSYNEQFF
CDR3 DNA: TGTGCCAGCAGTATACCCCCGGGGATCGGCTCCTACAATGAGCAGTTCTTC

D gene: -
V gene: TRBV11-2
J gene: TRBJ1-1
clone size: many
CDR3 protein: CASVSGRRNTEAFF
CDR3 DNA: TGTGCCAGCGTCTCGGGCAGGAGGAACACTGAAGCTTTCTTT

D gene: TRBD1
V gene: TRBV12-3/TRBV12-4
J gene: TRBJ2-2
clone size: many
CDR3 protein: CASTWTGRPGELFF
CDR3 DNA: TGTGCCAGCACCTGGACAGGGCGGCCCGGGGAGCTGTTTTTT

D gene: -
V gene: TRBV20-1
J gene: TRBJ1-5
clone size: few
CDR3 protein: CSAREQANQPQHF
CDR3 DNA: TGCAGTGCTAGAGAACAGGCCAATCAGCCCCAGCATTTT

D gene: TRBD2
V gene: TRBV7-2
J gene: TRBJ2-5
clone size: -
CDR3 protein: CASSLVASGAETQYF
CDR3 DNA: TGTGCCAGCAGCTTAGTAGCTAGCGGGGCTGAGACCCAGTACTTC

D gene: -
V gene: TRBV7-6
J gene: TRBJ2-1
clone size: -
CDR3 protein: CASSLEVTGAFSYNEQFF
CDR3 DNA: TGTGCCAGCAGCTTAGAGGTAACGGGGGCCTTCTCCTACAATGAGCAGTTCTTC

D gene: -
V gene: TRBV20-1
J gene: TRBJ2-1
clone size: few
CDR3 protein: CRMTYCSYNEQFF
CDR3 DNA: TGCAGGATGACGTACTGCTCCTACAATGAGCAGTTCTTC

D gene: -
V gene: TRBV10-3
J gene: TRBJ2-3
clone size: -
CDR3 protein: CATQAAATDTQYF
CDR3 DNA: TGTGCCACCCAAGCGGCGGCGACAGATACGCAGTATTTT

D gene: -
V gene: TRBV7-9
J gene: TRBJ1-5
clone size: -
CDR3 protein: CASSLTGLGKGPQHF
CDR3 DNA: TGTGCCAGCAGCCTGACCGGACTGGGGAAAGGGCCCCAGCATTTT

D gene: TRBD2
V gene: TRBV7-2
J gene: TRBJ2-3
clone size: few
CDR3 protein: CASSPERAGGYTDTQYF
CDR3 DNA: TGTGCCAGCAGCCCCGAACGGGCGGGGGGGTACACAGATACGCAGTATTTT

D gene: -
V gene: TRBV10-3
J gene: TRBJ2-5
clone size: few
CDR3 protein: CAIRTTGFGAKTQYF
CDR3 DNA: TGTGCCATCAGAACAACGGGGTTCGGCGCGAAGACCCAGTACTTC

D gene: -
V gene: TRBV29-1
J gene: TRBJ2-1
clone size: few
CDR3 protein: CSVEVPGNGDEQFF
CDR3 DNA: TGCAGCGTTGAAGTCCCAGGGAACGGGGATGAGCAGTTCTTC

D gene: -
V gene: TRBV11-3
J gene: TRBJ2-3
clone size: once
CDR3 protein: CASSLGPAKTGPDTQYF
CDR3 DNA: TGTGCCAGCAGCTTAGGCCCCGCTAAGACGGGGCCAGATACGCAGTATTTT

D gene: -
V gene: TRBV12-3/TRBV12-4
J gene: TRBJ2-7
clone size: few
CDR3 protein: CASSFGSGPYEQYF
CDR3 DNA: TGTGCCAGCAGTTTTGGGTCAGGGCCCTACGAGCAGTACTTC

D gene: -
V gene: TRBV20-1
J gene: TRBJ1-1
clone size: -
CDR3 protein: CSAPDRRMTEAFF
CDR3 DNA: TGCAGTGCCCCCGACAGGAGGATGACTGAAGCTTTCTTT

D gene: -
V gene: TRBV14
J gene: TRBJ2-2
clone size: -
CDR3 protein: CASSHLQGRGTGELFF
CDR3 DNA: TGTGCCAGCAGCCACCTACAGGGAAGGGGTACCGGGGAGCTGTTTTTT

D gene: -
V gene: TRBV20-1
J gene: TRBJ2-7
clone size: -
CDR3 protein: CSASSREAQERNEQYF
CDR3 DNA: TGCAGTGCTTCGTCCCGAGAGGCGCAGGAAAGGAACGAGCAGTACTTC

D gene: TRBD1
V gene: TRBV2
J gene: TRBJ1-2
clone size: few
CDR3 protein: CASSPTGPLGYTF
CDR3 DNA: TGTGCCAGCAGCCCGACAGGGCCCCTCGGCTACACCTTC

D gene: -
V gene: TRBV6-1
J gene: TRBJ1-6
clone size: few
CDR3 protein: CASSEVYNSPLHF
CDR3 DNA: TGTGCCAGCAGTGAGGTATATAATTCACCCCTCCACTTT

D gene: -
V gene: TRBV12-3/TRBV12-4
J gene: TRBJ1-5
clone size: many
CDR3 protein: CASRGDSNQPQHF
CDR3 DNA: TGTGCCAGCAGGGGGGATAGCAATCAGCCCCAGCATTTT

D gene: -
V gene: TRBV7-2
J gene: TRBJ2-3
clone size: many
CDR3 protein: CASSFGATDTQYF
CDR3 DNA: TGTGCCAGCAGCTTCGGGGCGACAGATACGCAGTATTTT

D gene: -
V gene: TRBV4-2
J gene: TRBJ2-3
clone size: -
CDR3 protein: CASSQDQGPDTQYF
CDR3 DNA: TGTGCCAGCAGCCAAGATCAGGGCCCAGATACGCAGTATTTT

D gene: -
V gene: TRBV15
J gene: TRBJ1-1
clone size: -
CDR3 protein: CATSRIVGGTEAFF
CDR3 DNA: TGTGCCACCAGCAGGATCGTGGGTGGGACTGAAGCTTTCTTT

D gene: TRBD1
V gene: TRBV6-2/TRBV6-3
J gene: TRBJ1-5
clone size: -
CDR3 protein: CASSSGTGVWNQPQHF
CDR3 DNA: TGTGCCAGCAGTTCAGGGACAGGGGTCTGGAATCAGCCCCAGCATTTT

D gene: TRBD1
V gene: TRBV4-2
J gene: TRBJ1-3
clone size: -
CDR3 protein: CASSQVDRDISGNTIYF
CDR3 DNA: TGTGCCAGCAGCCAGGTGGACAGGGACATCTCTGGAAACACCATATATTTT

D gene: TRBD1
V gene: TRBV15
J gene: TRBJ2-7
clone size: few
CDR3 protein: CATSRTGDYEQYF
CDR3 DNA: TGTGCCACCAGCAGGACAGGGGATTACGAGCAGTACTTC